The 21 T cell receptor beta chains below come from one sample, sequenced in a study of T cell changes during pregnancy in multiple sclerosis. TCRdb's copy holds only in-frame clones and misses some; the assay was immunoSEQ multiplex PCR. The sample has tens of thousands of clones; 80% to 90% are singletons. Sequencing used CD4+ T cells from peripheral blood mononuclear cells, obtained after pregnancy. The receptor set was obtained from a female donor with multiple sclerosis, enrolled in a pregnancy study.

The chain is built from TRBV5-1 and TRBJ2-2; D is perhaps TRBD2 (5 bases). V was shortened by 0 bases and J by 10 bases, with 10 bases between the two germline ends. Germline V gives CDR1 SGHRS, CDR2 YFSETQ. This CDR3 comprises 13 residues. The CDR3 protein is CASSLVGIEELFF. The CDR3 DNA reads TGCGCCAGCAGCTTGGTCGGGATAGAGGAGCTGTTTTTT.

This clone was picked up one time. The V gene is TRBV28, the J gene TRBJ2-7, with TRBD2 matching over 7 bases. J gave up 3 bases and V 11 bases, and 16 bases lay outside the gene matches. The CDR3 totals 15 residues. Germline CDR1 and CDR2: MDHEN and SYDVKM. Written as DNA, the CDR3 is TGTGCCGCCGCAGCCGGGACTAAACATTTCTACGAGCAGTACTTC. The encoded protein is CAAAAGTKHFYEQYF.

This clone was seen just once. V is TRBV10-3 and J is TRBJ2-7; no firm D call. The CDR3 extends over 12 amino acids. V was clipped by 3 bases and J by 5 bases, with 8 bases between them. CDR1 and CDR2 (germline): ENHRY, SYGVKD. CDR3 loop: CAISDSPDEQYF. The CDR3, as DNA: TGTGCCATCAGTGATTCTCCCGACGAGCAGTACTTC.

The chain has TRBV11-2 and TRBJ2-5, with 9 bases lining up with TRBD2. V lost 5 bases to trimming and J lost 3 bases; unmatched junction nucleotides: 4. Germline V CDR1 and CDR2: SGHAT, FQNNGV. This CDR3 has 14 residues. CDR3: CASSLRLAEETQYF. The CDR3 DNA follows: TGTGCCAGCAGCCTACGACTAGCGGAAGAGACCCAGTACTTC.

The chain has TRBV5-1 and TRBJ2-3; TRBD1 agrees at 9 bases. The CDR3 has 14 amino acids. Per the germline V gene, CDR1 is SGHRS and CDR2 is YFSETQ. V shed 0 bases and J 6 bases; nucleotides not matched to a gene: 2. In nucleotides, the CDR3 is TGCGCCAGCAGCTTGGACAGGGGGCTGGATACGCAGTATTTT. Translating gives CASSLDRGLDTQYF.

This chain links TRBV25-1 with TRBJ2-7; the match to TRBD2 covers 9 bases. The CDR3 consists of 13 residues. After removal of 4 bases from V and 5 bases from J, the junction contained 3 bases not matched to a gene. Germline CDR1 MGHDK, CDR2 SYGVNS. The CDR3 bases are TGTGCCAGCAGTGTAGCGGGAGAGGACGAGCAGTACTTC. Translation gives CASSVAGEDEQYF.

This rearrangement joins TRBV4-3 to TRBJ2-2; the match to TRBD2 covers 9 bases. The germline gives CDR1 LGHNA, CDR2 YSLEER. J gave up 1 base and V 0 bases, and 6 bases lay outside the gene matches. The CDR3 has 18 residues. The CDR3 loop is CASSQEFVSGGNTGELFF. In nucleotides, the CDR3 is TGCGCCAGCAGCCAAGAGTTTGTTAGCGGGGGGAACACCGGGGAGCTGTTTTTT.

The chain couples TRBV7-2 to TRBJ2-1; D perhaps matches TRBD2 (6 bases). CDR3 length: 15 residues. The V end was cut by 5 bases, the J end by 0 bases, with 11 bases between. The germline CDR1 and CDR2 sequences are SGHTA and FQGNSA. The CDR3 loop is CASSPWTNSYNEQFF. In DNA form, the CDR3 reads TGTGCCAGCAGCCCCTGGACTAACTCCTACAATGAGCAGTTCTTC.

The V gene is TRBV18, the J gene TRBJ1-2; no firm D call. The germline V and J ends were trimmed by 1 base and 8 bases, with 14 bases remaining between them. The germline V gene has CDR1 KGHSH and CDR2 LQKENI. The CDR3 is 14 residues long. For the CDR3, the DNA is TGTGCCAGCTCACCACTGAGGGAAGATGGGGGCTACACCTTC. Its protein product is CASSPLREDGGYTF.

The CDR3 spells CASSLGQGRLLSGANVLTF. The CDR3 DNA sequence: TGCGCCAGCAGCTTGGGACAGGGTCGACTCCTTTCTGGGGCCAACGTCCTGACTTTC. V usage is TRBV5-1 and J usage is TRBJ2-6, with 7 bases matching TRBD1. V was pared by 0 bases and J by 1 base, with 10 bases of the junction left unmatched. This CDR3 has 19 residues. Germline CDR1 SGHRS, CDR2 YFSETQ.

The chain employs TRBV19 and TRBJ1-5, with 7 bases identical to TRBD1. V was clipped by 8 bases and J by 2 bases; unmatched bases: 6. The CDR3 is made up of 14 amino acids. Per germline, CDR1 LNHDA and CDR2 SQIVND (reference sequence). The CDR3 loop reads CASEGAARNQPQHF. As DNA, the CDR3 is TGTGCCAGTGAGGGGGCGGCTCGCAATCAGCCCCAGCATTTT.

This sequence joins TRBV4-3 and TRBJ1-6; D possibly corresponds to TRBD1 (6 bases). Germline assignment: CDR1 LGHNA and CDR2 YSLEER. The CDR3 runs to 17 residues. Trimming cost V 0 bases and J 6 bases, with 15 bases left between them. DNA for the CDR3: TGCGCCAGCAGCCAAGATCGGACAGTGGGAATTAATTCACCCCTCCACTTT. This codes for CASSQDRTVGINSPLHF.

For this clone: In the same sample, other DNA sequences code for this CDR3. V is TRBV5-6 and J is TRBJ1-2; D unresolved. Trimming cost V 4 bases and J 8 bases, with 18 bases left between them. The CDR3 runs 14 residues. Looked up from germline, CDR1 is SGHDT and CDR2 is YYEEEE. In nucleotides, the CDR3 is TGTGCCAGCAGCCTTAGTTTCCCAGGCAAGGGCTACACCTTC. Protein product: CASSLSFPGKGYTF.

The chain has TRBV2 and TRBJ1-5; 7 positions agree with TRBD1. The V segment lost 7 bases and the J segment 4 bases; nucleotides outside the gene matches: 4. The CDR3 sequence is 13 residues long. CDR1 SNHLY and CDR2 FYNNEI come from the germline V gene. The CDR3 here is CASTGDSNQPQHF. CDR3 DNA: TGTGCCAGCACTGGGGACAGTAATCAGCCCCAGCATTTT.

The chain has TRBV5-1 and TRBJ2-4, with D possibly being TRBD1 (5 bases). The germline V gene has CDR1 SGHRS and CDR2 YFSETQ. Trimming cost V 4 bases and J 2 bases, with 16 bases left between them. The CDR3 sequence is 16 residues long. This CDR3 is CASSEGGVGPKNIQYF. As DNA, the CDR3 is TGCGCCAGCAGCGAAGGCGGCGTGGGGCCCAAAAACATTCAGTACTTC.

The V call is TRBV11-2, the J call TRBJ1-1; D might be TRBD1 (5 bases). This CDR3 is built from 13 residues. V lost 0 bases, J lost 5 bases, and 7 bases lay in between. Germline CDR1 and CDR2: SGHAT and FQNNGV. CDR3 loop: CASSLERGTEAFF. CDR3 DNA: TGTGCCAGCAGCTTAGAGCGGGGGACTGAAGCTTTCTTT.

The chain has TRBV5-1 and TRBJ2-3; 7 positions agree with TRBD2. Losses at the gene ends were 0 bases for V and 8 bases for J; bases not matched to a gene: 6. This CDR3 region has 14 residues. CDR1 is SGHRS and CDR2 is YFSETQ in the germline V gene. The CDR3 region has the DNA TGCGCCAGCAGCTTGGAAGGGGAGGGCCTTACGCAGTATTTT. It is translated as CASSLEGEGLTQYF.

The CDR3 region is CASSPGRGLSQPQHF. The CDR3 DNA reads as TGTGCCAGCAGCCCCGGCAGGGGGCTAAGTCAGCCCCAGCATTTT. The gene calls are TRBV28 and TRBJ1-5; TRBD1 matches at 8 bases. The CDR3 totals 15 residues. Per germline, CDR1 MDHEN and CDR2 SYDVKM. Trimming cost V 6 bases and J 6 bases; bases outside gene matches: 10. Looking up the rest from reference TRBV28 and TRBJ1-5 gives the full variable domain: DVKVTQSSRYLVKRTGEKVFLECVQDMDHENMFWYRQDPGLGLRLIYFSYDVKMKEKGDIPEGYSVSREKKERFSLILESASTNQTSMYLCASSPGRGLSQPQHFGDGTRLSIL.

Notes on this clone: Other DNA sequences in this sample translate to the same CDR3. CDR3 nucleotide sequence: TGTGCCAGCAGCTCCACGGGAGTCGGCACAGATACGCAGTATTTT. Its protein product is CASSSTGVGTDTQYF. The rearrangement joins TRBV7-2 to TRBJ2-3; perhaps TRBD2 as D (6 bases). Trimming cost V 4 bases and J 1 base, with 12 bases left between them. CDR3 length: 15 residues. Germline loops: CDR1 SGHTA, CDR2 FQGNSA.

The chain combines TRBV5-1 with TRBJ1-1, with a possible D match to TRBD1 (5 bases). Trimming cost V 0 bases and J 4 bases, with 16 bases left between them. Germline V gene lookup returns CDR1 SGHRS and CDR2 YFSETQ. The CDR3 extends over 16 amino acids. The CDR3 nucleotides read TGCGCCAGCAGCTTGGCTGGGCTAACAGGATTCACTGAAGCTTTCTTT. Translation: CASSLAGLTGFTEAFF. Complete variable domain (other parts from reference TRBV5-1 and TRBJ1-1): KAGVTQTPRYLIKTRGQQVTLSCSPISGHRSVSWYQQTPGQGLQFLFEYFSETQRNKGNFPGRFSGRQFSNSRSEMNVSTLELGDSALYLCASSLAGLTGFTEAFFGQGTRLTVV.

The chain is built from TRBV28 and TRBJ1-2; 9 nucleotides align to TRBD1. V gave up 6 bases and J gave up 4 bases; unmatched junction bases: 6. This CDR3 is 14 amino acids long. CDR1 is MDHEN and CDR2 is SYDVKM in the germline V gene. CDR3 nucleotides: TGTGCCAGCAGCCGGGGACAGGGCTCCTATGGCTACACCTTC. Its protein is CASSRGQGSYGYTF.